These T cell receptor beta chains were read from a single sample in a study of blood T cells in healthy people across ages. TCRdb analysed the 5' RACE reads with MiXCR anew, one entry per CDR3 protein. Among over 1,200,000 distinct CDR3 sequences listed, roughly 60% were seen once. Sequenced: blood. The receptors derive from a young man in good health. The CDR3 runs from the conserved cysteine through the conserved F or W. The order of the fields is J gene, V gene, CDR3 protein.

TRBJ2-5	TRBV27	CASSSLGAGEAETQYF
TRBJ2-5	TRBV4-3	CASSQGASGFQETQYF
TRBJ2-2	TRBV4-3	CASSQDRVGGTANTGELFF
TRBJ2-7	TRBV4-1	CASSHRQTSSYEQYF
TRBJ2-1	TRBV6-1	CASSVPSDTYNEQFF
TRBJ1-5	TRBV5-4	CASSNDGGGQPQHF
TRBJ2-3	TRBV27	CASSSQTSGGRDTFGYF
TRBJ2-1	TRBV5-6	CASSLTNPTEQFF
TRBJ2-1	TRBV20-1	CSARALRASGTYNEQFF
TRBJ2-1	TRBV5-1	CASSLVAGVGYNEQFF
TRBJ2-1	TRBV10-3	CAISVNSYNEQFF
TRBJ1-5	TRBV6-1	CASLAGGNQPQHF
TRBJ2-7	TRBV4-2	CASSRRGAYEQYF
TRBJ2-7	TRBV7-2	CASSPQGGCEQYF
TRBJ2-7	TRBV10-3	CAISDYRNEQYF
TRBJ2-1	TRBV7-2	CASSSRSGGVLSYNEQFF
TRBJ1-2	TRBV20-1	CSARDPLPSTGTRYGYTF